This passage covers 13 T cell receptor beta chains from one sample sequenced in a study of T-cell reconstitution after alpha-beta-depleted transplantation in children. The library targeted TCRbeta and was prepared with unique molecular identifiers. From the PCR reads, TCRdb called clonotypes with MiXCR, one entry per CDR3 protein. The sample yields 45,000 to 70,000 distinct CDR3 sequences, roughly 46% seen once. This specimen was PBMCs, mostly from graft donor cells, taken 360 days after TCRalphabeta/CD19-depleted stem cell transplant. All receptors derive from a male patient younger than 18 who had a stem cell transplant for acute lymphoblastic leukemia, so the T cells may come from the graft donor.

The gene calls are TRBV7-9 and TRBJ2-3; no clear D gene. The germline V gene has CDR1 SEHNR and CDR2 FQNEAQ (reference sequence). The CDR3 extends over 12 amino acids. V lost 1 base, J lost 6 bases, and 5 bases lay in between. Here the CDR3 DNA reads TGTGCCAGCAGCTTAGTACGGGATACGCAGTATTTT. This codes for CASSLVRDTQYF.

The chain joins TRBV5-1 to TRBJ2-3; D possibly matches TRBD1 or TRBD2 (5 bases each). Germline assignment: CDR1 SGHRS and CDR2 YFSETQ. The V and J ends lost 0 bases and 7 bases respectively, with 12 bases between them. This CDR3 comprises 14 residues. CDR3 region: CASSLGGAENTQYF. DNA for the CDR3: TGCGCCAGCAGCTTGGGAGGGGCTGAGAATACGCAGTATTTT.

CDR3 protein: CASSLLGTGGYEQFF. For the CDR3, the DNA is TGTGCCAGCAGTTTATTAGGGACAGGGGGCTATGAGCAGTTCTTC. The chain links TRBV28 to TRBJ2-1, with TRBD1 identical over 12 bases. The CDR3 contains 15 residues. With V trimmed by 1 base and J by 8 bases, 3 bases remained unmatched. The germline V gene encodes CDR1 MDHEN and CDR2 SYDVKM.

The chain couples TRBV2 to TRBJ2-7, with D tentatively TRBD1 (5 bases). CDR1 and CDR2 (germline): SNHLY, FYNNEI. The CDR3 length is 12 residues. V was pared by 7 bases and J by 3 bases, with 10 bases between. The CDR3 sequence: CASIGAYYEQYF. The CDR3 DNA follows: TGTGCCAGCATAGGGGCCTACTACGAGCAGTACTTC.

The chain uses TRBV12-3 or TRBV12-4 and TRBJ2-6, with 9 bases aligning to TRBD1. The junction had 7 bases not matched to a gene; V was cut back by 3 bases and J by 4 bases. The CDR3 consists of 17 residues. CDR3 DNA: TGTGCCAGCAGTTTCTGGCGGACAGGGGTCGGGGCCAACGTCCTGACTTTC. It is translated as CASSFWRTGVGANVLTF.

This clonotype was seen at least ten times. V usage is TRBV15 and J usage is TRBJ2-1, with 13 positions matching TRBD2. Germline V gene sequence: CDR1 LNHNV, CDR2 YYDKDF (reference sequence). The V and J ends lost 8 bases and 7 bases, in that order; junction bases with no gene match: 5. The CDR3 loop spans 14 amino acids. The CDR3 region is CATGWTSGGNEQFF. Here the CDR3 DNA reads TGTGCCACCGGATGGACTAGCGGGGGAAATGAGCAGTTCTTC.

The chain recombines TRBV20-1 with TRBJ2-4; TRBD2 matches 8 bases. CDR1 is DFQATT and CDR2 is SNEGSKA in the germline V gene (reference sequence). This CDR3 has 17 residues. V dropped 3 bases and J dropped 0; count of bases not matched to a gene: 10. This CDR3 is CSASKHSGNSAKNIQYF. The CDR3 bases are TGCAGTGCTAGCAAACATAGCGGGAACTCAGCCAAAAACATTCAGTACTTC.

The chain uses TRBV28 and TRBJ2-3, with no clear D. Germline-derived CDR1 and CDR2 are MDHEN and SYDVKM. With 7 bases removed from V and 0 bases from J, the gap between germline ends came to 17 bases. This CDR3 spans 16 amino acids. For the CDR3, the DNA is TGTGCCAGCAATCCCCTTACGCTATCTAGCACAGATACGCAGTATTTT. This codes for CASNPLTLSSTDTQYF.

This chain uses TRBV10-3 with TRBJ2-7; TRBD1 is a possible D gene (6 bases). The germline V and J ends were trimmed by 5 bases and 1 base, with 18 bases remaining between them. Germline CDR1 and CDR2: ENHRY and SYGVKD. This CDR3 has 16 amino acids. The chain's CDR3 is CAISSEGQGISYEQYF. The CDR3, as DNA: TGTGCCATCAGTTCCGAAGGGCAGGGGATTTCCTACGAGCAGTACTTC.

This clonotype has only a few counts. This chain connects TRBV9 to TRBJ2-1, with D perhaps matching TRBD2 (5 bases). CDR1 is SGDLS, CDR2 YYNGEE, per germline. V gave up 3 bases and J gave up 0 bases, with 10 bases separating them. This CDR3 has 15 amino acids. This CDR3 reads CASSASFGSYNEQFF. Here the CDR3 DNA reads TGTGCCAGCAGCGCTAGCTTCGGCTCCTACAATGAGCAGTTCTTC.

The V and J genes are TRBV5-1 and TRBJ2-1; 7 positions match TRBD1. CDR3 size: 13 residues. The germline V gene encodes CDR1 SGHRS and CDR2 YFSETQ. Trimming at V came to 4 bases and at J to 8 bases, leaving 6 bases not matched to a gene. The CDR3 reads CASSPTGVDEQFF. Written as DNA, the CDR3 is TGCGCCAGCAGCCCTACAGGGGTGGATGAGCAGTTCTTC.

This sequence joins TRBV29-1 and TRBJ2-7, with D possibly matching TRBD2 (5 bases). This CDR3 is 14 amino acids long. Germline CDR1 and CDR2: SQVTM and ANQGSEA. Deletions cut 6 bases from V and 0 bases from J, with 15 bases between. The CDR3 sequence is CSVPSYEGSYEQYF. DNA for the CDR3: TGCAGCGTCCCATCCTACGAGGGCTCCTACGAGCAGTACTTC.

This clonotype came up a few times. V usage is TRBV4-3 and J usage is TRBJ2-1, with 10 bases matching TRBD2. The V and J ends lost 3 bases and 4 bases, in that order; junction bases with no gene match: 6. Germline assignment: CDR1 LGHNA and CDR2 YSLEER. CDR3 length equals 16 residues. The CDR3 sequence is CASSHVLAGFYNEQFF. CDR3 coding DNA: TGCGCCAGCAGCCACGTACTAGCGGGGTTTTACAATGAGCAGTTCTTC.